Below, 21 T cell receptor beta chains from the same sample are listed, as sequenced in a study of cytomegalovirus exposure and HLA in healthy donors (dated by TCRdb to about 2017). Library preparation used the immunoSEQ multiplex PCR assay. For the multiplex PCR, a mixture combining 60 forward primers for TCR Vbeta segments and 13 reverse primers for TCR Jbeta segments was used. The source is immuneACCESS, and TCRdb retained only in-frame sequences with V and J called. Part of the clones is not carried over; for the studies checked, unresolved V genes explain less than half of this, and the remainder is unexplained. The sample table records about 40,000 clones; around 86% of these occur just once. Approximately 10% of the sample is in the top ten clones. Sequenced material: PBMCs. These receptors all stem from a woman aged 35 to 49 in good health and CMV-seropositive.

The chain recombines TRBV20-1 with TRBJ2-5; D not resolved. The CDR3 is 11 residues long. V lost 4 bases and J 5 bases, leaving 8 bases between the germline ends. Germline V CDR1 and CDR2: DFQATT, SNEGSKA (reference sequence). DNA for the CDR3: TGCAGTGCTATCCCCAGGGAGACCCAGTACTTC. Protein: CSAIPRETQYF.

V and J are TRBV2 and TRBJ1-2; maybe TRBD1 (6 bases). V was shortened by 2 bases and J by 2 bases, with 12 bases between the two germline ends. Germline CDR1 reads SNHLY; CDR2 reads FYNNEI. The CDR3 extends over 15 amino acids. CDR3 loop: CASSEFGQLNYGYTF. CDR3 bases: TGTGCCAGCAGTGAATTCGGACAGTTAAACTATGGCTACACCTTC.

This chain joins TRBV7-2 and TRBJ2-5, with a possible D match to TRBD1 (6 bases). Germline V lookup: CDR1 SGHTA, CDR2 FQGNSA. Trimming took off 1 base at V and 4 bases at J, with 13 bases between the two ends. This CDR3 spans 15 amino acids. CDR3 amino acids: CASSLVLSRGETQYF. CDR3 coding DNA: TGTGCCAGCAGCTTAGTACTGAGCAGGGGAGAGACCCAGTACTTC.

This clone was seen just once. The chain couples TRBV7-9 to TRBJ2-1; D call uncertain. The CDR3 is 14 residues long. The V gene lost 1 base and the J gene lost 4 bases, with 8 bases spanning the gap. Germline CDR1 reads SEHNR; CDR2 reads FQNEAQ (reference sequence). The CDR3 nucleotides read TGTGCCAGCAGCTTAGTGAACGGTTACAATGAGCAGTTCTTC. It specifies CASSLVNGYNEQFF.

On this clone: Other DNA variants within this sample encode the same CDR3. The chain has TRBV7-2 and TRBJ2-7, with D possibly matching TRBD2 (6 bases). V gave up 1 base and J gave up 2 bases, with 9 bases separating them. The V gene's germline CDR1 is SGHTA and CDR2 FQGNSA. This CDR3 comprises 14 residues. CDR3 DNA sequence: TGTGCCAGCAGCTTAGGAGGGAGGACCTACGAGCAGTACTTC. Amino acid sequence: CASSLGGRTYEQYF.

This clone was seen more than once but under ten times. CDR3 DNA sequence: TGTGCCAGCTCACCGACAGGGGAGGGTGAAGCTTTCTTT. Amino acids: CASSPTGEGEAFF. The rearrangement uses TRBV18 and TRBJ1-1; the match to TRBD1 covers 8 bases. The V gene end was trimmed by 3 bases and the J gene end by 7 bases; junction bases not matched to a gene: 4. CDR1 and CDR2 (germline): KGHSH, LQKENI. The CDR3 is 13 amino acids. Full variable domain (remainder filled in from reference TRBV18 and TRBJ1-1): NAGVMQNPRHLVRRRGQEARLRCSPMKGHSHVYWYRQLPEEGLKFMVYLQKENIIDESGMPKERFSAEFPKEGPSILRIQQVVRGDSAAYFCASSPTGEGEAFFGQGTRLTVV.

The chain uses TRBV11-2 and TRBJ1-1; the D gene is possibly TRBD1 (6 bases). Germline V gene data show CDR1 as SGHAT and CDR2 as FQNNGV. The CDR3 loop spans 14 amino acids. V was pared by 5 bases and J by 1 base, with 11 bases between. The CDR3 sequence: CASSPIGGNTEAFF. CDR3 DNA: TGTGCCAGCAGCCCGATAGGGGGGAACACTGAAGCTTTCTTT.

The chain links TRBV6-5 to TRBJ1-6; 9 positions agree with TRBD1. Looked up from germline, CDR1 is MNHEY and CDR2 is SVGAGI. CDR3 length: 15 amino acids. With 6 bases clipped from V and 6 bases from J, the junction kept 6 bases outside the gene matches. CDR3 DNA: TGTGCCAGCAGCCCCGGGACAGGGTTTAATTCACCCCTCCACTTT. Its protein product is CASSPGTGFNSPLHF.

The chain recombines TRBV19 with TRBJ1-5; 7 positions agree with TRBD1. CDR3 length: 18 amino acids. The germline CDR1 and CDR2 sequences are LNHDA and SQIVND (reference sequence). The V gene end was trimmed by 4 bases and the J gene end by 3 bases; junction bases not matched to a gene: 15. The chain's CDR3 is CASSTLNAGTELNQPQHF. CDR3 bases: TGTGCCAGTAGTACCCTAAACGCTGGGACAGAACTCAATCAGCCCCAGCATTTT.

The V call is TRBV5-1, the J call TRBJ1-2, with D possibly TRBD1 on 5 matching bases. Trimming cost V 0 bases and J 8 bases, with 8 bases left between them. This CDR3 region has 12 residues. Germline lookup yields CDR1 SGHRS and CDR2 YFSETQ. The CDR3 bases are TGCGCCAGCAGCTTGGAGGGGAACGGCTACACCTTC. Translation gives CASSLEGNGYTF.

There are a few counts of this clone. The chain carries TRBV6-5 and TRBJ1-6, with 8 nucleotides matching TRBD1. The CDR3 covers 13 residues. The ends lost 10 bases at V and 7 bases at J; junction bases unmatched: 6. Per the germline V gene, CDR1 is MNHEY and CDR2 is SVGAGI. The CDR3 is CATSDRENSPLHF. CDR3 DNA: TGTGCCACCTCGGACAGGGAAAATTCACCCCTCCACTTT.

CDR3 nucleotide sequence: TGCGCCAGCAGCCAATGGGGGGGGCAGCCCCAGCATTTT. As protein: CASSQWGGQPQHF. The rearrangement uses TRBV4-3 and TRBJ1-5, with D possibly TRBD1 on 5 matching bases. This CDR3 spans 13 amino acids. The germline gives CDR1 LGHNA, CDR2 YSLEER. The germline V and J ends were trimmed by 2 bases and 7 bases, with 9 bases remaining between them.

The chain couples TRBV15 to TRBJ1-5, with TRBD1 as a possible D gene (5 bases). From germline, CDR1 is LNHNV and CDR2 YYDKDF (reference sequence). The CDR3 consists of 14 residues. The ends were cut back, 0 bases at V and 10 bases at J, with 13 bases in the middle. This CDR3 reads CATSRDTGAQPQHF. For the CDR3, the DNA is TGTGCCACCAGCAGAGATACTGGGGCCCAACCCCAGCATTTT.

CDR3 coding DNA: TGTGCCAGCAGCGTAGACCAGGGGGGCTATGGCTACACCTTC. It codes for CASSVDQGGYGYTF. V gene TRBV9 combines with J gene TRBJ1-2; TRBD1 aligns across 7 bases. J was trimmed by 4 bases and V by 0 bases; bases with no gene match: 3. Germline assignment: CDR1 SGDLS and CDR2 YYNGEE. This CDR3 is 14 amino acids long.

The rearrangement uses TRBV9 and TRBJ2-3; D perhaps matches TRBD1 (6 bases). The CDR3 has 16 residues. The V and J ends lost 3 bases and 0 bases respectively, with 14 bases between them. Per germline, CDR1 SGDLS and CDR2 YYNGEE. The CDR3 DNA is TGTGCCAGCAGCGGAAGGACAGCCCCTAGCACAGATACGCAGTATTTT. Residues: CASSGRTAPSTDTQYF.

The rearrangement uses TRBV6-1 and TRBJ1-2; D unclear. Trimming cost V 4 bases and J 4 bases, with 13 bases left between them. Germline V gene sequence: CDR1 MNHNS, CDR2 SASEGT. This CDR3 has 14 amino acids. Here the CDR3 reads CASSGLESVYGYTF. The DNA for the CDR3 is TGTGCCAGCAGTGGACTTGAATCTGTCTATGGCTACACCTTC.

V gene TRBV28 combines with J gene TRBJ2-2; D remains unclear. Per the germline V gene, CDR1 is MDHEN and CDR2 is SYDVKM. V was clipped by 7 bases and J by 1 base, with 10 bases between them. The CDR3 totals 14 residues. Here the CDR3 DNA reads TGTGCCAGCATCTCCTCTGTGAACACCGGGGAGCTGTTTTTT. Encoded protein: CASISSVNTGELFF.

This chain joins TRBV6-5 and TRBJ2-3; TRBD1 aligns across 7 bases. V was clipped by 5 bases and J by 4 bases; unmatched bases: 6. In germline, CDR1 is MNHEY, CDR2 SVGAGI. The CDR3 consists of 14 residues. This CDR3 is CASSRIQGPDTQYF. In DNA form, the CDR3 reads TGTGCCAGCAGTCGAATACAGGGGCCAGATACGCAGTATTTT.

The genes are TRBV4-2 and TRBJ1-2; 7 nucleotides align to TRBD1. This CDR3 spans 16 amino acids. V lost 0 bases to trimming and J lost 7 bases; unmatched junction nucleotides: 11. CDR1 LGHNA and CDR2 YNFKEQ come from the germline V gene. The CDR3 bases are TGTGCCAGCAGCCAAGACAGTATAAGGACAGGATGTGGCTACACCTTC. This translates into CASSQDSIRTGCGYTF.

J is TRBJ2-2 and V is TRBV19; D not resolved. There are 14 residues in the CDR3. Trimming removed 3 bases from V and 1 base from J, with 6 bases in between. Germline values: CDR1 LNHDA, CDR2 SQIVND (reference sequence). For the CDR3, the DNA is TGTGCCAGTAGTATCCAGGAGAACACCGGGGAGCTGTTTTTT. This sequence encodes CASSIQENTGELFF. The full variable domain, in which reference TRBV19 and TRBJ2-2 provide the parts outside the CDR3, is DGGITQSPKYLFRKEGQNVTLSCEQNLNHDAMYWYRQDPGQGLRLIYYSQIVNDFQKGDIAEGYSVSREKKESFPLTVTSAQKNPTAFYLCASSIQENTGELFFGEGSRLTVL.

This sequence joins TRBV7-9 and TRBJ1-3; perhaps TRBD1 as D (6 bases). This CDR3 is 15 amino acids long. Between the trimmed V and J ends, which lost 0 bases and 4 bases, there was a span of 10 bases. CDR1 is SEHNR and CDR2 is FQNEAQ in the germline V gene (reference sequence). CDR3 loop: CASSLAGARGNTIYF. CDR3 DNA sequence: TGTGCCAGCAGCTTAGCGGGGGCGCGCGGAAACACCATATATTTT.